The following is a T cell receptor (beta chain) sequence with its context. This receptor's antigen is unknown. No much larger clone is present one base from it, and per-base qualities are unavailable. These data come from a study of T cell responses to AZD1222 COVID-19 vaccine (dated by TCRdb to about 2021). The study in broad terms: A total of approximately 250 trial participants underwent TCR sequencing, of whom 207 had received two doses of AZD1222 and 26 had received two doses of the MenACWY control vaccine. Trial participants were enrolled into age subgroups of 18-55, 56-69 and 70-plus years, which contained 148, 28 and 57 TCR-sequenced participants, respectively.

Deletion took 5 bases off V and 8 bases off J, with a span of 18 bases between the germline ends. From the germline V gene (reference sequence), CDR1 is LNHDA and CDR2 is SQIVND. The CDR3 starts with the cysteine, ends with the phenylalanine, and has 14 residues. Just CDR3 DNA is preserved here, 42 bases in frame from base 1. The CDR3 regions of human TCRbeta chains were analyzed by immunosequencing. The study's processing was this. Repertoire TCRs were matched against a reference library of SARS-CoV-2-specific TCRs generated with the MIRA antigen-specificity platform. Breadth was defined as the fraction of unique TCRs that were SARS-CoV-2-associated. Depth was defined as the fraction of total T cells that were SARS-CoV-2-associated. Using the MIRA data, each spike-specific TCR was mapped to the spike region that the TCR reacts to and placed in a CD4 or CD8 class. Log10-transformed breadth and depth values were compared by one-way ANOVA with Sidak's multiple comparisons tests. The table was pulled from immuneACCESS by TCRdb, which kept in-frame rearrangements only. Such tables lose some clones; where checked, under half of the loss comes from unresolved V genes, and the rest has no known cause. That table supplies the V and J calls and clone size; D and trimming were determined from the DNA. For this sample the table gives about 82,000 clones, of which around 86% were detected only once. The ten top clones hold 18% of the sample.

This specimen's time point label, per the study, means: about 28 days (+/-7) after the second vaccine dose. AZD1222 recipients given second doses at about 4 weeks or at about 12 weeks were pooled, since spike-specific TCR depth and breadth were not found to differ between the two schedules. Vaccinee samples were obtained from the UK trials COV001 and COV002, which included a single-blind randomized controlled phase 2/3 trial of AZD1222 (ChAdOx1 nCoV-19) in healthy adults. For TCRbeta chain sequencing, PBMC samples were collected from trial participants at day 0 and at day 28 after the second dose. Overall study outcomes, separate from this receptor: Only a handful of AZD1222 recipients were SARS-CoV-2 seropositive at baseline, limiting conclusions about previously exposed vaccinees. The whole spike protein was spanned by vaccine-associated CD4 TCRs, and dominant responses were seen in regions 160-218 and 743-854. Because no samples from the day 14 peak response were available, repertoires could be characterized only after the peak T cell response. After two AZD1222 doses, both the breadth and the depth of spike-specific TCRs were significantly higher than at day 0 and than in MenACWY recipients. Epitopes outside the regions mutated in the B.1.351 and B.1.1.7 variants were reportedly recognized by nearly half of the unique spike-specific TCRs. Participants were mostly white British, with more females than males. The authors suggested clonal diversity may have been underestimated. The 56-69-year group was small, and its depth increase did not reach significance, likely because of low power.

The chain links TRBV19 with TRBJ1-2; the D gene is perhaps TRBD1, on 6 matching bases. The sample consisted of peripheral blood, taken 28 days after the second AZD1222 dose. This TCR was sampled from an adult who received the AZD1222 COVID-19 vaccine. Read as DNA, the sequence is TGTGCCAGTAGTTTACCCGGGACACAGTCGGGCTACACCTTC. It specifies CASSLPGTQSGYTF.